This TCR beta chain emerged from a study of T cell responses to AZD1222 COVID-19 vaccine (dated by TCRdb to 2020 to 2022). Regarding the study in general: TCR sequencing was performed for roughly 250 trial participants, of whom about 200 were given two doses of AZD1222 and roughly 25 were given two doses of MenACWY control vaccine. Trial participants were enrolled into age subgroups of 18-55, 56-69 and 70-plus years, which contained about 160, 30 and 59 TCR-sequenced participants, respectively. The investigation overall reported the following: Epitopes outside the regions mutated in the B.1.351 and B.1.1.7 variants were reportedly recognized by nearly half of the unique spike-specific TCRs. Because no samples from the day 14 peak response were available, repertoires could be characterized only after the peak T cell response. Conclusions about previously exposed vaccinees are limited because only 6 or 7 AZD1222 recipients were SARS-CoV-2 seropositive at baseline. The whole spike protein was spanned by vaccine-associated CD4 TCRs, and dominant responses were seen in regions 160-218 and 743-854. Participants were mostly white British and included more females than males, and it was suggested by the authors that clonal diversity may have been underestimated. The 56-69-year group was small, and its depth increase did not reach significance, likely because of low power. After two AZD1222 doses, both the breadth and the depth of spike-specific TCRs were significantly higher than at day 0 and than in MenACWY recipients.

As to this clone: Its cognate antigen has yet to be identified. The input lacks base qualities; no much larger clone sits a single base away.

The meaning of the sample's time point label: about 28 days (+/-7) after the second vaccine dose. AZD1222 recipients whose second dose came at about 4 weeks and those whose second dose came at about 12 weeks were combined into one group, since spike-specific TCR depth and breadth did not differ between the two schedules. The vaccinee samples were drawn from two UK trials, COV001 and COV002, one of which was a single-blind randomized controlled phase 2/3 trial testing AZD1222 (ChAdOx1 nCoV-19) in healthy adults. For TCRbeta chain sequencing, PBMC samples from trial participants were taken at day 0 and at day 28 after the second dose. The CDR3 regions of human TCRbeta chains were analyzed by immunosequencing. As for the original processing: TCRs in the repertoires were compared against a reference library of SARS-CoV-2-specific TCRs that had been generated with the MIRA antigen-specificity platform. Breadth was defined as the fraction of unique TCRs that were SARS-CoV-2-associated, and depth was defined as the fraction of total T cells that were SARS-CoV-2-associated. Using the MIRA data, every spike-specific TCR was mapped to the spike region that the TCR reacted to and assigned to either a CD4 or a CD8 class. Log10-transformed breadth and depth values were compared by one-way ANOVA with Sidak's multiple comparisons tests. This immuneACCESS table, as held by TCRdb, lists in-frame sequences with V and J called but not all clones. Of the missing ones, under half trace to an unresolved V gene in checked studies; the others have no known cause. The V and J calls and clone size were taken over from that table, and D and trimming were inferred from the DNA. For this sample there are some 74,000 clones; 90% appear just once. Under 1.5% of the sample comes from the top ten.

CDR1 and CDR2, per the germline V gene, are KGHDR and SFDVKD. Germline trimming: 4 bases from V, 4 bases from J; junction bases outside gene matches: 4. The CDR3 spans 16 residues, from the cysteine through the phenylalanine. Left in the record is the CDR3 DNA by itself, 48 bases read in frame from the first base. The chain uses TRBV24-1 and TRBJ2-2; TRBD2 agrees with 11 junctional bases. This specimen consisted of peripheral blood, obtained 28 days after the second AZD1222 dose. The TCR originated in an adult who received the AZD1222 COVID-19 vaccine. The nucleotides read TGTGCCACCAGTGAACCTAGCGGGGGGTTCACCGGGGAGCTGTTTTTT. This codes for CATSEPSGGFTGELFF.